These T cell receptor beta chains were read from a single sample in a study of CD8 T cells in Susac syndrome. A single record per CDR3 protein comes from TCRdb applying MiXCR to the immunoSEQ multiplex PCR reads. The sample lists around 270,000 distinct CDR3 sequences; around 91% were seen once. The sequencing sample was made of CD8+ T cells from PBMCs. These receptors were collected from a human donor with multiple sclerosis. The CDR3 runs from the conserved cysteine through the conserved F or W. Each record gives: CDR3 protein, J gene, V gene.

CDR3: CASSWPSGGADEQYF
J: TRBJ2-7
V: TRBV5-4

CDR3: CASSQGGGGPYNEQFF
J: TRBJ2-1
V: TRBV3-1

CDR3: CASSARQGRNTGELFF
J: TRBJ2-2
V: TRBV9

CDR3: CAISDGASDRPVADTQYF
J: TRBJ2-3
V: TRBV10-3

CDR3: CASSPEFGTGGVFLREAFF
J: TRBJ1-1
V: TRBV7-9

CDR3: CAWRGGTSGTYEQYF
J: TRBJ2-7
V: TRBV30

CDR3: CASRYRTANSNQPQHF
J: TRBJ1-5
V: TRBV28

CDR3: CASKGADSSYNEQFF
J: TRBJ2-1
V: TRBV19

CDR3: CAWSPWISRDSKETQYF
J: TRBJ2-5
V: TRBV30

CDR3: CASSHGMSTEAFF
J: TRBJ1-1
V: TRBV12-3/TRBV12-4

CDR3: CSVPPGGEGLPSNTGELFF
J: TRBJ2-2
V: TRBV20-1

CDR3: CASQQGAGGYTF
J: TRBJ1-2
V: TRBV19

CDR3: CASSPGDLAQYF
J: TRBJ2-3
V: TRBV12-3/TRBV12-4

CDR3: CASSDPGTGGNQPQHF
J: TRBJ1-5
V: TRBV25-1

CDR3: CASRGSFYGYTF
J: TRBJ1-2
V: TRBV27

CDR3: CASSTELWDEQFF
J: TRBJ2-1
V: TRBV7-3

CDR3: CASSDFWGARPSSHYNEQFF
J: TRBJ2-1
V: TRBV11-1

CDR3: CSARGGLAKNEQFF
J: TRBJ2-1
V: TRBV20-1

CDR3: CASSQTGTIIGTDTQYF
J: TRBJ2-3
V: TRBV6-2/TRBV6-3

CDR3: CASSAPTSGRVSYEQYF
J: TRBJ2-7
V: TRBV25-1

CDR3: CASSTTPLPYEQYF
J: TRBJ2-7
V: TRBV7-2

CDR3: CASSMTARTEVFF
J: TRBJ1-1
V: TRBV19

CDR3: CSAHVSGSYEQYF
J: TRBJ2-7
V: TRBV20-1

CDR3: CASSQALGTGYTEAFF
J: TRBJ1-1
V: TRBV4-1

CDR3: CSARTRLDIEQYF
J: TRBJ2-7
V: TRBV20-1

CDR3: CASSLGGTGEAFF
J: TRBJ1-1
V: TRBV11-2

CDR3: CASSLGGGTSKVNEQFF
J: TRBJ2-1
V: TRBV7-2

CDR3: CASGLAAYEQYF
J: TRBJ2-7
V: TRBV27

CDR3: CASSLPKQDQPQHF
J: TRBJ1-5
V: TRBV12-3/TRBV12-4

CDR3: CATSRIWTGDEQFF
J: TRBJ2-1
V: TRBV15

CDR3: CASSGVQGPTDTQYF
J: TRBJ2-3
V: TRBV9

CDR3: CATSGGLAREQFF
J: TRBJ2-1
V: TRBV24-1

CDR3: CAWRQGINTEAFF
J: TRBJ1-1
V: TRBV30

CDR3: CSARSTGDRATGELFF
J: TRBJ2-2
V: TRBV20-1

CDR3: CASSLFEGPLAKNIQYF
J: TRBJ2-4
V: TRBV5-4

CDR3: CASSYADISGELFF
J: TRBJ2-2
V: TRBV6-5

CDR3: CAHPQGAGGYTF
J: TRBJ1-2
V: TRBV30

CDR3: CASSSGFRGDKNTEAFF
J: TRBJ1-1
V: TRBV5-1

CDR3: CASSYAVAEQFF
J: TRBJ2-1
V: TRBV6-2/TRBV6-3

CDR3: CASSRDRVNEKLFF
J: TRBJ1-4
V: TRBV28

CDR3: CASSYGADVDEQYF
J: TRBJ2-7
V: TRBV6-5

CDR3: CSVNRGETEAFF
J: TRBJ1-1
V: TRBV29-1

CDR3: CAWGTDTQYF
J: TRBJ2-3
V: TRBV30

CDR3: CASSYSREGSTDTQYF
J: TRBJ2-3
V: TRBV6-5

CDR3: CASTSGVNGETQYF
J: TRBJ2-5
V: TRBV27

CDR3: CASSGVYGYTF
J: TRBJ1-2
V: TRBV27

CDR3: CASSRDTYNSPLHF
J: TRBJ1-6
V: TRBV6-4

CDR3: CASSLEGGANTEAFF
J: TRBJ1-1
V: TRBV7-3

CDR3: CASSLGSGTDTQYF
J: TRBJ2-3
V: TRBV27

CDR3: CSAGPPDRFSYEQYF
J: TRBJ2-7
V: TRBV20-1

CDR3: CASQGTTRSYNEQFF
J: TRBJ2-1
V: TRBV6-2/TRBV6-3

CDR3: CASSPGLAGGGWYEQYF
J: TRBJ2-7
V: TRBV2

CDR3: CAISPTSGASYEQYF
J: TRBJ2-7
V: TRBV10-3

CDR3: CASSVGQSTNEQFF
J: TRBJ2-1
V: TRBV9

CDR3: CASSSRKGGEKLFF
J: TRBJ1-4
V: TRBV28